This note documents a single T cell receptor beta chain sequence. This entry comes from a study of blood T cell repertoires in COVID-19. As for the study in general: Acute and convalescent COVID-19 specimens originated in the United States, Italy and Spain.

While infection was still active, Seattle patients were enrolled and then followed longitudinally. Original processing notes: Using reference gene primer amplification, nucleated cell counts were estimated. Profiled with immunoSEQ multiplex PCR; TCRdb holds only in-frame clones, not every one. The V and J calls and clone size are taken from that table; D and trimming were inferred from the DNA. Of about 390,000 clones in the sample, 70% to 90% were seen once. The sequence came from a woman aged 60-75 years with COVID-19, enrolled during active disease. The sequenced sample consisted of peripheral blood.

CDR3 nucleotide sequence: TGTGCCAGCAGCACCACAGGGGACCGTACCTATGGCTACACCTTC. Its protein product is CASSTTGDRTYGYTF. The rearrangement joins TRBV7-9 to TRBJ1-2, with TRBD1 matching 7 bases. V lost 5 bases to trimming and J lost 4 bases; unmatched junction nucleotides: 10. CDR1 is SEHNR and CDR2 is FQNEAQ in the germline V gene (reference sequence). This CDR3 contains 15 residues.